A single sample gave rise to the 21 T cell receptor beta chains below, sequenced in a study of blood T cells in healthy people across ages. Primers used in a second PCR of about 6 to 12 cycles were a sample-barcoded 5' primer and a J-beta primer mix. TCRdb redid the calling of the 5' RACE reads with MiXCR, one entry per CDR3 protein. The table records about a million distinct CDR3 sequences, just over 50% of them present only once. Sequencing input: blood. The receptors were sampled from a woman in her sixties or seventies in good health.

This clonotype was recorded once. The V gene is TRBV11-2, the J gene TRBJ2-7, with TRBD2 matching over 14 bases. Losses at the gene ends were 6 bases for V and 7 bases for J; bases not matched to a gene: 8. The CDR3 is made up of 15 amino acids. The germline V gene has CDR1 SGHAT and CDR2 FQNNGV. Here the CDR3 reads CASRTPGLAGVEQYF. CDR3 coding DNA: TGTGCCAGCAGGACACCGGGACTAGCGGGAGTAGAGCAGTACTTC. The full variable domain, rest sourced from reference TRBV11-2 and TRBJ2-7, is EAGVAQSPRYKIIEKRQSVAFWCNPISGHATLYWYQQILGQGPKLLIQFQNNGVVDDSQLPKDRFSAERLKGVDSTLKIQPAKLEDSAVYLCASRTPGLAGVEQYFGPGTRLTVT.

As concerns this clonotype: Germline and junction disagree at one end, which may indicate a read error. DNA for the CDR3: TGTGCCAGCAGTGTATCGGTGCTAGATACGCAGTATTTT. This encodes CASSVSVLDTQYF. The chain couples TRBV27 to TRBJ2-3; no clear D. The CDR3 totals 13 residues. CDR1 MNHEY and CDR2 SMNVEV come from the germline V gene (reference sequence).

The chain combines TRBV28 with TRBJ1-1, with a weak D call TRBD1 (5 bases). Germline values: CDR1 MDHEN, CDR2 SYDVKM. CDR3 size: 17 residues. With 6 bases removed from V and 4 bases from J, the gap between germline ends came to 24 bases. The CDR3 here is CASRDTVGRGWGTEAFF. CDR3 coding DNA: TGTGCCAGCAGAGACACAGTTGGGAGGGGATGGGGCACTGAAGCTTTCTTT.

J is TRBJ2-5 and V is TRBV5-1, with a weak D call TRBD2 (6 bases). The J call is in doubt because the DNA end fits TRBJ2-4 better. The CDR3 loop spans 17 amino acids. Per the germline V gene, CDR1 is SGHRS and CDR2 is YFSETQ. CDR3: CASSLDERLAAKNIQYF. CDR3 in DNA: TGCGCCAGCAGCTTGGACGAGCGGCTAGCGGCCAAAAACATTCAGTACTTC.

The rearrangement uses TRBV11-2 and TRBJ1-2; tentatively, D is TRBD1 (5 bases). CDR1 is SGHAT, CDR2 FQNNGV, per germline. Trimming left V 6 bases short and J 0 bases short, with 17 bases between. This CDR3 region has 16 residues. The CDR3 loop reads CASSPPVWGTNYGYTF. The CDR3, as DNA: TGTGCCAGCAGTCCCCCCGTTTGGGGGACTAACTATGGCTACACCTTC.

The CDR3 bases are TGTGCCAGCAGCCCCTCGGCAGGTGGAAAACTGTTTTTT. Protein sequence: CASSPSAGGKLFF. The chain links TRBV5-4 to TRBJ1-4, with D uncertain. V was trimmed by 4 bases and J by 10 bases, leaving 14 bases between them. Germline CDR1 reads SGHNT; CDR2 reads YYREEE (reference sequence). CDR3 length equals 13 residues.

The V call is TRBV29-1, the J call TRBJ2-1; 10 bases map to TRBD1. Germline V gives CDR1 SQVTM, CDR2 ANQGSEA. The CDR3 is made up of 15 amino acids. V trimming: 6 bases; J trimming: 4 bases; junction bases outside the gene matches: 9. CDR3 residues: CSVTGGTGVYNEQFF. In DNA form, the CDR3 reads TGCAGCGTAACAGGAGGGACAGGGGTTTACAATGAGCAGTTCTTC.

CDR3 sequence (DNA): TGTGCCAGCAGGCGTTATGGCGGAGCTTACGAGCAGTACTTC. Translated: CASRRYGGAYEQYF. The rearrangement uses TRBV28 and TRBJ2-7; D not resolved. The CDR3 extends over 14 amino acids. Germline CDR1 is MDHEN and CDR2 is SYDVKM. V dropped 6 bases and J dropped 4 bases, with 16 bases sitting between them.

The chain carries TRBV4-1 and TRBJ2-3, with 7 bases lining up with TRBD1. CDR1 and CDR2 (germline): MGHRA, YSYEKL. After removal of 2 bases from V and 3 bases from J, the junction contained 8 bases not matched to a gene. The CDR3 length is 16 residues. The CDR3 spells CASSQMGQMRTDTQYF. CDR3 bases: TGCGCCAGCAGCCAAATGGGACAGATGAGGACAGATACGCAGTATTTT.

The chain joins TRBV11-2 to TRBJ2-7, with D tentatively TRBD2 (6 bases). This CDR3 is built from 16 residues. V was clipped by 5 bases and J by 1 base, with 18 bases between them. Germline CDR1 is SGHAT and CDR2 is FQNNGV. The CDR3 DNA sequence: TGTGCCAGCAGCCCCCACCCGGGACTTAGATCCTACGAGCAGTACTTC. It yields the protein CASSPHPGLRSYEQYF.

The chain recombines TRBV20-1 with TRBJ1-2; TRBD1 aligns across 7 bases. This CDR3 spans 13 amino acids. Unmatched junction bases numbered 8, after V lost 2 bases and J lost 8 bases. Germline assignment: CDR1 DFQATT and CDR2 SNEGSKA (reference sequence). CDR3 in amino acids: CSARRVTGEGYTF. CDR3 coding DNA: TGCAGTGCTAGACGGGTTACAGGGGAAGGCTACACCTTC.

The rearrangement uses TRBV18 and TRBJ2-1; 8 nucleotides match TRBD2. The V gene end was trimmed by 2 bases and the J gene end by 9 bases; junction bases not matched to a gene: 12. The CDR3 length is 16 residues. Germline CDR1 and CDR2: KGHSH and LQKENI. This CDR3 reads CASSPMIQRELGEQFF. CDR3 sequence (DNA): TGTGCCAGCTCACCAATGATCCAGCGGGAGTTGGGTGAGCAGTTCTTC.

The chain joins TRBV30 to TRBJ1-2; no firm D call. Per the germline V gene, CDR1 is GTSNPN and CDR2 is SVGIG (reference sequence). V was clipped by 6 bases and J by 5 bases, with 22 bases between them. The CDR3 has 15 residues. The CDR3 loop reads CACTEKPLSVYGYTF. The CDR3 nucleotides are TGTGCCTGTACGGAGAAGCCTCTTAGTGTATATGGCTACACCTTC.

The CDR3 reads CASSQLTGTEQYF. In DNA form, the CDR3 reads TGCGCCAGCAGCCAGCTGACAGGAACCGAGCAGTACTTC. The chain carries TRBV4-3 and TRBJ2-7; maybe TRBD1 (6 bases). V was trimmed by 3 bases and J by 6 bases, leaving 12 bases between them. The germline V gene has CDR1 LGHNA and CDR2 YSLEER. The CDR3 has 13 amino acids.

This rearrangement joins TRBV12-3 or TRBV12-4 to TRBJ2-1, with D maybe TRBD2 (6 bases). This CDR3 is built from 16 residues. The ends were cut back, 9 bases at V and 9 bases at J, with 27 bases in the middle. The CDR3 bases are TGTGCCAGTGGGCCTGATTTGGCGGGGTGGTTAGGTGAGCAGTTCTTC. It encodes CASGPDLAGWLGEQFF.

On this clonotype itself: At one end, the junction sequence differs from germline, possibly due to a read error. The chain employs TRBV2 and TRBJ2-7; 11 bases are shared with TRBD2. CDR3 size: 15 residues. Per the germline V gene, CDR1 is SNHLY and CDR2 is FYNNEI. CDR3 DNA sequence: TGTGCCGGCAGTGAGCTAGCGGGAGGTTCCTACGAGCAGTACTTC. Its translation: CAGSELAGGSYEQYF.

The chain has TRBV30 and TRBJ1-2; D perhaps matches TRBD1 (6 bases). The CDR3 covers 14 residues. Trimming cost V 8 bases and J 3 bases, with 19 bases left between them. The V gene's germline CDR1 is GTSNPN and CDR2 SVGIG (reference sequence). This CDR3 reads CAGLDSGAHYGYTF. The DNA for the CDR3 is TGTGCCGGACTAGACTCGGGGGCGCACTATGGCTACACCTTC.

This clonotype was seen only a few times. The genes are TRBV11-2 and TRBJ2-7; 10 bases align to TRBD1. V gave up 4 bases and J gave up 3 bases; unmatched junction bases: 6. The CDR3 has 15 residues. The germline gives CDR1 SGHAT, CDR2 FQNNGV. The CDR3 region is CASSWGQGIRYEQYF. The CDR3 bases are TGTGCCAGCAGCTGGGGACAGGGGATACGCTACGAGCAGTACTTC.

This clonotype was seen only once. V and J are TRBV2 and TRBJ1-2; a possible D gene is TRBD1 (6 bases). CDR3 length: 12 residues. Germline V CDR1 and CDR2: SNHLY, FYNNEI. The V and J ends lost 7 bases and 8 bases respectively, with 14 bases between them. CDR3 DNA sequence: TGTGCCAGCAACCAGGGGTATGGCGGCTACACCTTC. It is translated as CASNQGYGGYTF.

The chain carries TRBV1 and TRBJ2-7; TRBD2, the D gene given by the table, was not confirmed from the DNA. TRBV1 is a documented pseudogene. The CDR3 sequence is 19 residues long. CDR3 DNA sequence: TGCACCAGCAGCCACCGACGGTCGCGGGAGGGCCTTTTCTCCTACGAGCAGTACTTC. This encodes CTSSHRRSREGLFSYEQYF.

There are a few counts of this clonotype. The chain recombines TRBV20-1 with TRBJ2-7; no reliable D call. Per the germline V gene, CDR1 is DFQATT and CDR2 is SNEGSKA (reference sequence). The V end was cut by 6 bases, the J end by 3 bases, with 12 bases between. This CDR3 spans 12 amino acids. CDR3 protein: CSAQSRDYEQYF. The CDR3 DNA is TGCAGTGCACAATCTAGGGACTACGAGCAGTACTTC.